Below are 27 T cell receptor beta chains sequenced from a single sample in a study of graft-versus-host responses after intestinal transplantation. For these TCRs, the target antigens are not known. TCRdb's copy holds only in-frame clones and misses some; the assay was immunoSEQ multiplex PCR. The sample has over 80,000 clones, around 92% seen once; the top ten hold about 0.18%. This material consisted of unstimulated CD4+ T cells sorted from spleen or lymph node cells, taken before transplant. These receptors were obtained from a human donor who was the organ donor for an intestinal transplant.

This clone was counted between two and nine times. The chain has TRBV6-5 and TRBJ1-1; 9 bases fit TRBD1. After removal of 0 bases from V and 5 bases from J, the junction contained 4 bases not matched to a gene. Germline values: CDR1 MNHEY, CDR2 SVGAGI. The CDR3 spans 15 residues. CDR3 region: CASSYSNRGRTEAFF. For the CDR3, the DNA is TGTGCCAGCAGTTACTCGAACAGGGGGCGGACTGAAGCTTTCTTT.

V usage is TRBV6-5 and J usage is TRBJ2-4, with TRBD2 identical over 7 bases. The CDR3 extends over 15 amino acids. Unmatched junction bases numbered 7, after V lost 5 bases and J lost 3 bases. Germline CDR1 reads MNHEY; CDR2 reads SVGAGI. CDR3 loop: CASSPGPGGKNIQYF. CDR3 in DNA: TGTGCCAGCAGTCCAGGCCCGGGAGGCAAAAACATTCAGTACTTC.

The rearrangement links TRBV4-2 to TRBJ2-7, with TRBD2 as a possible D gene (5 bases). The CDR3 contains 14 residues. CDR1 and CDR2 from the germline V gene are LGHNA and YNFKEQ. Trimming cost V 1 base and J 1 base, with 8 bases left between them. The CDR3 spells CASSQGPGSYEQYF. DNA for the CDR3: TGTGCCAGCAGCCAAGGACCGGGATCCTACGAGCAGTACTTC.

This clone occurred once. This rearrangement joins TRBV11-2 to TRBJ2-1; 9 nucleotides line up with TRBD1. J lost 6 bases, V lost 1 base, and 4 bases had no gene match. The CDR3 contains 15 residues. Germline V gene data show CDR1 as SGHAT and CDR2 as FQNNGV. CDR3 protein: CASSLGHRGPNEQFF. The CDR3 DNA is TGTGCCAGCAGCTTAGGGCACAGGGGGCCCAATGAGCAGTTCTTC.

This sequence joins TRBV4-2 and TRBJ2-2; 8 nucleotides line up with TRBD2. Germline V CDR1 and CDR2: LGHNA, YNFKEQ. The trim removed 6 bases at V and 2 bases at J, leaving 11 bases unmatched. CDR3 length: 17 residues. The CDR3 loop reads CASRLYLAGPNTGELFF. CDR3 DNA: TGTGCCAGCAGGCTATACTTAGCGGGGCCTAACACCGGGGAGCTGTTTTTT.

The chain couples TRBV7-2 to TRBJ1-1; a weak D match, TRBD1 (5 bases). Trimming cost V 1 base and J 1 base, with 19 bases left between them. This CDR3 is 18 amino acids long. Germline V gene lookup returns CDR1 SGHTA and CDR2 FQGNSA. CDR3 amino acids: CASSLVRLGRGTNTEAFF. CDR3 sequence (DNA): TGTGCCAGCAGCTTAGTAAGGCTAGGCCGGGGGACGAACACTGAAGCTTTCTTT.

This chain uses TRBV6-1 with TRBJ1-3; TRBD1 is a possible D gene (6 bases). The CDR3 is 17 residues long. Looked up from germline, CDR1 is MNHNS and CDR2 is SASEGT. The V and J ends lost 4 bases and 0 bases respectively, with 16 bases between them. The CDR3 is CASSVGAGDFSGNTIYF. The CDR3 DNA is TGTGCCAGCAGTGTGGGAGCAGGGGATTTCTCTGGAAACACCATATATTTT.

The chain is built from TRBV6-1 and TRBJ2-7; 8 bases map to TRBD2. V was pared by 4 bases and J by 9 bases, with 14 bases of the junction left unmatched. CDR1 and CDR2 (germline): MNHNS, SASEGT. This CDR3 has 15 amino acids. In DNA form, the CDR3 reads TGTGCCAGCAGTGGAAAACTAGCGGCCCCTCTAGGGCAGTACTTC. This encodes CASSGKLAAPLGQYF.

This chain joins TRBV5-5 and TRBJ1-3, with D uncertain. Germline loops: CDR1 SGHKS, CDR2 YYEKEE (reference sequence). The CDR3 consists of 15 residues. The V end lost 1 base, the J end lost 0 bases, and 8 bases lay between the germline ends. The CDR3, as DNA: TGTGCCAGCAGCTTGCACCCTAGCTCTGGAAACACCATATATTTT. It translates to CASSLHPSSGNTIYF.

The CDR3 sequence is CASSPDRANQPQHF. As DNA, the CDR3 is TGTGCCAGCAGCCCGGACAGGGCCAATCAGCCCCAGCATTTT. The chain employs TRBV9 and TRBJ1-5, with TRBD1 identical over 8 bases. Germline-derived CDR1 and CDR2 are SGDLS and YYNGEE. The CDR3 has 14 residues. J lost 3 bases, V lost 4 bases, and 3 bases had no gene match.

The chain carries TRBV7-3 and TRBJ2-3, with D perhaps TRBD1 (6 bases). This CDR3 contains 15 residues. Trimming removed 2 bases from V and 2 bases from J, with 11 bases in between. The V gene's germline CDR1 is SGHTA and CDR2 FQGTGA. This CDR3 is CASSLFGGLTDTQYF. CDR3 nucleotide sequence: TGTGCCAGCAGCTTATTTGGGGGCCTCACAGATACGCAGTATTTT.

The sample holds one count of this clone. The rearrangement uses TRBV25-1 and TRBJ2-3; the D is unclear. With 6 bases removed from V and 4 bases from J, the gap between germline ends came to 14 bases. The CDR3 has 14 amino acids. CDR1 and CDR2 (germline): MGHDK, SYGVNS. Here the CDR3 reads CASSDPSGSDTQYF. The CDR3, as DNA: TGTGCCAGCAGCGACCCTTCCGGGTCAGATACGCAGTATTTT.

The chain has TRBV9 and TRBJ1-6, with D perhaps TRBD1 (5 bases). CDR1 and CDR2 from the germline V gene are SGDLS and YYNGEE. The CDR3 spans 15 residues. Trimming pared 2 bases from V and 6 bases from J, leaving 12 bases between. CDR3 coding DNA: TGTGCCAGCAGCGTTGGTCGACAGTTTAATTCACCCCTCCACTTT. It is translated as CASSVGRQFNSPLHF.

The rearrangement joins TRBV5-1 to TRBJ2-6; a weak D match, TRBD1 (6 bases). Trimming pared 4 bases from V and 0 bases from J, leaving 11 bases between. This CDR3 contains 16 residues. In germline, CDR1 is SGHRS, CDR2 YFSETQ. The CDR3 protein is CASSVLGASGANVLTF. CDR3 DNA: TGCGCCAGCAGCGTTCTGGGGGCCTCTGGGGCCAACGTCCTGACTTTC.

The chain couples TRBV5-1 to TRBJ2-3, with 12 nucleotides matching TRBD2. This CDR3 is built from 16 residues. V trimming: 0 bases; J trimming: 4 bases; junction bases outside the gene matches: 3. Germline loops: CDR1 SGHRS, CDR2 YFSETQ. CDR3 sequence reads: CASSLVASGGADTQYF. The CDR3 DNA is TGCGCCAGCAGCTTGGTGGCTAGCGGGGGGGCAGATACGCAGTATTTT.

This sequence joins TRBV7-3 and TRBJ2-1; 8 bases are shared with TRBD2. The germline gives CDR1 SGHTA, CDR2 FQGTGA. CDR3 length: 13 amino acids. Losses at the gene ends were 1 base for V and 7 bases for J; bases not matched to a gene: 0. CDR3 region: CASSLSGGNEQFF. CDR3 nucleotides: TGTGCCAGCAGCTTAAGCGGGGGGAATGAGCAGTTCTTC.

In DNA, the CDR3 is TGCGCCAGCGCGGACAGATACCTAGATACGCAGTATTTT. Its protein product is CASADRYLDTQYF. J is TRBJ2-3 and V is TRBV5-1; tentative D call: TRBD1 (6 bases). The CDR3 sequence is 13 residues long. Trimming left V 7 bases short and J 5 bases short, with 14 bases between. Looked up from germline, CDR1 is SGHRS and CDR2 is YFSETQ.

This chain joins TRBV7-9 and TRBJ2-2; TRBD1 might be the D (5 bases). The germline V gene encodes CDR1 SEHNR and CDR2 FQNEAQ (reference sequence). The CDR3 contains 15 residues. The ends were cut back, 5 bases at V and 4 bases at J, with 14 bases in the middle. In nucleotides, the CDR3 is TGTGCCAGCAGCGAAGTCCGGACACCCACCGGGGAGCTGTTTTTT. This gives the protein CASSEVRTPTGELFF.

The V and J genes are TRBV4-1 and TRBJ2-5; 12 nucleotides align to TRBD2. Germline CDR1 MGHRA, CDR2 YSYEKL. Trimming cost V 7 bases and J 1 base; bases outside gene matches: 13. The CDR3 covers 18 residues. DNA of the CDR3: TGCGCCAGCACCAATAAACTAGCGGGGGGAACATTCCAAGAGACCCAGTACTTC. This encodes CASTNKLAGGTFQETQYF.

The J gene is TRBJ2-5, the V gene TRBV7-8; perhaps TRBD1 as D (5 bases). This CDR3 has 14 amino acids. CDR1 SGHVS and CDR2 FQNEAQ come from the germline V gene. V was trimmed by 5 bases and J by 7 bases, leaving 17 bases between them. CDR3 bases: TGTGCCAGCAGCCCCCTGGGGCTCTGGGGGACCCAGTACTTC. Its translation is CASSPLGLWGTQYF.

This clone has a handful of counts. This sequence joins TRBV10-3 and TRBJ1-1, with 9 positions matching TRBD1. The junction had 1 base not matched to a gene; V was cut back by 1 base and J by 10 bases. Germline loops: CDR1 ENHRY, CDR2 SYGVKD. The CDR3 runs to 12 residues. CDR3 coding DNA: TGTGCCATCAGTGAGTTGACAGGGGGAGCTTTCTTT. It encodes CAISELTGGAFF.

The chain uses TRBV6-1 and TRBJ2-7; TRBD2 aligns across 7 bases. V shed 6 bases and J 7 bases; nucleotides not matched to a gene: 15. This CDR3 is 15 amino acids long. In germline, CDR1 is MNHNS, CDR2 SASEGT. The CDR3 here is CASRARRRVGGEQYF. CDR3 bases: TGTGCCAGCAGAGCTCGGAGGAGGGTGGGGGGGGAGCAGTACTTC.

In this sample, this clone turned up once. DNA of the CDR3: TGTGCCAGTAGTCCTCGGAGGGGTCGCCAAGAGACCCAGTACTTC. Encoded protein: CASSPRRGRQETQYF. The chain combines TRBV19 with TRBJ2-5, with a tentative D call TRBD2 (6 bases). V gave up 5 bases and J gave up 1 base, with 14 bases separating them. Germline assignment: CDR1 LNHDA and CDR2 SQIVND (reference sequence). This CDR3 region has 15 residues.

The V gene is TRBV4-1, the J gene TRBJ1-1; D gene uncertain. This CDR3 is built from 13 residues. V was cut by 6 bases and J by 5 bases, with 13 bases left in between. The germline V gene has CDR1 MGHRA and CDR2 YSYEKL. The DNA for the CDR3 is TGCGCCAGCAGTTTGTTGGGCCGGACTGAAGCTTTCTTT. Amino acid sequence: CASSLLGRTEAFF.

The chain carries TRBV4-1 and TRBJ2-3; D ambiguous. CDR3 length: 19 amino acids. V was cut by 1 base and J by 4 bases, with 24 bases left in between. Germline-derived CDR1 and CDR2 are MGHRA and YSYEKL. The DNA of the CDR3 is TGCGCCAGCAGCCAAGTCGTCAGCACGGGTTTTCGATACGCAGATACGCAGTATTTT. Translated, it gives CASSQVVSTGFRYADTQYF.

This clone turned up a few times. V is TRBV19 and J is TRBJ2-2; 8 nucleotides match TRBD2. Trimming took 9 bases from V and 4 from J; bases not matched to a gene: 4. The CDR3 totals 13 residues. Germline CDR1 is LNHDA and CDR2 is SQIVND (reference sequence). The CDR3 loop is CASGGESTGELFF. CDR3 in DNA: TGTGCCAGCGGGGGGGAGAGCACCGGGGAGCTGTTTTTT.

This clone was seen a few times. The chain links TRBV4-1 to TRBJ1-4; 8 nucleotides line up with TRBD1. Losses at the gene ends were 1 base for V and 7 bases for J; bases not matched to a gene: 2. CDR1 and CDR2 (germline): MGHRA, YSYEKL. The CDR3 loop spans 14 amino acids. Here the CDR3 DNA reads TGCGCCAGCAGCCAAGGCAGGGGGCGTGAAAAACTGTTTTTT. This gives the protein CASSQGRGREKLFF.